This passage covers 24 T cell receptor beta chains from one sample sequenced in a study of immune cell composition in non-small cell lung cancer. Only in-frame clones appear in the TCRdb table, and some are missing; sequencing was by immunoSEQ multiplex PCR. Of some 5,800 clones listed, roughly 87% are singletons. Normal lung was taken at the farthest possible site, at least 3 cm from tumour. Sequenced: non-adjacent lung tissue. The receptors come from a human donor with non-small cell lung cancer.

The CDR3 bases are TGTGCCAGCAGCGTAGTTGGCACAAAAGAGGCAAAACTGTTTTTT. Translation gives CASSVVGTKEAKLFF. V and J are TRBV9 and TRBJ1-4; D not certain. Germline-derived CDR1 and CDR2 are SGDLS and YYNGEE. Trimming removed 0 bases from V and 10 bases from J, with 16 bases in between. CDR3 length: 15 amino acids.

V gene TRBV9 combines with J gene TRBJ2-2, with a tentative D call TRBD1 (6 bases). The ends were cut back, 2 bases at V and 7 bases at J, with 12 bases in the middle. The CDR3 is 14 residues long. In germline, CDR1 is SGDLS, CDR2 YYNGEE. CDR3 sequence (DNA): TGTGCCAGCAGCGTCGGACAGCCCATCGGGGAGCTGTTTTTT. This sequence encodes CASSVGQPIGELFF.

This clone has only a few counts. The rearrangement links TRBV7-9 to TRBJ2-5, with D possibly matching TRBD2 (5 bases). Germline V lookup: CDR1 SEHNR, CDR2 FQNEAQ (reference sequence). The CDR3 covers 14 residues. V lost 0 bases to trimming and J lost 9 bases, with 14 bases between them. The CDR3 DNA follows: TGTGCCAGCAGCTTAGCGACCAGCCCCGGGGCCCAGTACTTC. It is translated as CASSLATSPGAQYF.

The chain has TRBV11-3 and TRBJ2-1, with TRBD2 matching 10 bases. Germline values: CDR1 SGHNT, CDR2 YENEEA. This CDR3 contains 17 residues. The V and J ends lost 3 bases and 6 bases, in that order; junction bases with no gene match: 11. The CDR3: CASSFRGSGRAANEQFF. The CDR3 DNA is TGTGCCAGCAGCTTTCGAGGGAGCGGGAGGGCGGCCAATGAGCAGTTCTTC.

J is TRBJ2-7 and V is TRBV4-3, with 10 positions matching TRBD1. Germline V gene lookup returns CDR1 LGHNA and CDR2 YSLEER. This CDR3 is 16 amino acids long. V lost 1 base and J lost 4; bases outside the gene matches: 7. CDR3: CASSQAIRQGAYEQYF. The CDR3 DNA reads as TGCGCCAGCAGCCAAGCTATCCGACAGGGGGCTTACGAGCAGTACTTC.

The CDR3 spells CASRTGTSAYNEQFF. As DNA, the CDR3 is TGTGCCAGCAGAACCGGGACTAGCGCATACAATGAGCAGTTCTTC. This sequence joins TRBV5-4 and TRBJ2-1; 10 bases match TRBD2. The germline V gene has CDR1 SGHNT and CDR2 YYREEE (reference sequence). The CDR3 has 15 amino acids. After removal of 5 bases from V and 4 bases from J, the junction contained 6 bases not matched to a gene.

The CDR3 DNA sequence: TGTGCCAGCAGCTTAGGAGGAGGGAGCTCCTACGAGCAGTACTTC. It translates to CASSLGGGSSYEQYF. The rearrangement links TRBV7-8 to TRBJ2-7; D may be TRBD2 (6 bases). The CDR3 loop spans 15 amino acids. V gave up 1 base and J gave up 0 bases, with 10 bases separating them. Germline V gene sequence: CDR1 SGHVS, CDR2 FQNEAQ.

V is TRBV12-5 and J is TRBJ1-1, with D possibly TRBD1 on 6 matching bases. Trimming left V 3 bases short and J 6 bases short, with 17 bases between. Per germline, CDR1 LGHNT and CDR2 FRNRAP. CDR3 length equals 15 residues. CDR3 in amino acids: CASGFHTGSYAEAFF. For the CDR3, the DNA is TGTGCTAGTGGTTTCCATACAGGGTCTTATGCTGAAGCTTTCTTT.

The V and J genes are TRBV10-3 and TRBJ2-2; tentatively, D is TRBD2 (5 bases). Per germline, CDR1 ENHRY and CDR2 SYGVKD. V gave up 7 bases and J gave up 1 base, with 16 bases separating them. CDR3 length equals 16 residues. The CDR3 reads CAIKNQGLLNTGELFF. In DNA form, the CDR3 reads TGTGCCATCAAAAACCAAGGACTTCTGAACACCGGGGAGCTGTTTTTT.

The V and J genes are TRBV2 and TRBJ2-4; TRBD2 matches 14 bases. CDR1 and CDR2 (germline): SNHLY, FYNNEI. The CDR3 covers 17 residues. Germline trimming cut 6 bases from V and 7 bases from J; bases unmatched to any gene: 11. This CDR3 is CASRGGMGTSGSNIQYF. The CDR3 nucleotides read TGTGCCAGCAGGGGAGGAATGGGGACTAGCGGGAGCAACATTCAGTACTTC. The full variable domain, with the rest looked up from reference TRBV2 and TRBJ2-4, is EPEVTQTPSHQVTQMGQEVILRCVPISNHLYFYWYRQILGQKVEFLVSFYNNEISEKSEIFDDQFSVERPDGSNFTLKIRSTKLEDSAMYFCASRGGMGTSGSNIQYFGAGTRLSVL.

Only one count was recorded for this clone. The CDR3 DNA reads TGTGCCAGCAGCCCGGGTATTGGTGATGAAAAACTGTTTTTT. It encodes CASSPGIGDEKLFF. The rearrangement uses TRBV5-4 and TRBJ1-4, with D unresolved. Per germline, CDR1 SGHNT and CDR2 YYREEE (reference sequence). The V end was cut by 4 bases, the J end by 6 bases, with 13 bases between. This CDR3 region has 14 residues.

V is TRBV29-1 and J is TRBJ2-3; no clear D gene. The V gene's germline CDR1 is SQVTM and CDR2 ANQGSEA. The germline V and J ends were trimmed by 4 bases and 3 bases, with 8 bases remaining between them. The CDR3 spans 12 residues. The CDR3 protein is CSVGQVTDTQYF. CDR3 DNA sequence: TGCAGCGTTGGACAAGTAACAGATACGCAGTATTTT.

V gene TRBV5-6 combines with J gene TRBJ2-5; D might be TRBD1 (7 bases). Germline CDR1 SGHDT, CDR2 YYEEEE. This CDR3 comprises 14 residues. The ends were cut back, 2 bases at V and 5 bases at J, with 13 bases in the middle. The CDR3 sequence: CASSLGGGRETQYF. CDR3 nucleotides: TGTGCCAGCAGCTTAGGAGGGGGCCGGGAGACCCAGTACTTC.

CDR3 in DNA: TGTGCCAGTAGGGAGGGTACAGGGGGATTGTCGCCCCAGCATTTT. It yields the protein CASREGTGGLSPQHF. The J gene is TRBJ1-5, the V gene TRBV19; 8 bases align to TRBD1. Germline loops: CDR1 LNHDA, CDR2 SQIVND (reference sequence). V lost 6 bases to trimming and J lost 9 bases; unmatched junction nucleotides: 13. The CDR3 totals 15 residues.

The J gene is TRBJ1-1, the V gene TRBV30; 10 bases align to TRBD1. Germline lookup yields CDR1 GTSNPN and CDR2 SVGIG (reference sequence). The CDR3 contains 17 residues. V shed 3 bases and J 4 bases; nucleotides not matched to a gene: 14. In nucleotides, the CDR3 is TGTGCCTGGAGGGCTTACCTCGCCGGGACAGGGGCCACTGAAGCTTTCTTT. It translates to CAWRAYLAGTGATEAFF.

The V and J genes are TRBV19 and TRBJ2-3, with 8 bases identical to TRBD1. The ends lost 5 bases at V and 3 bases at J; junction bases unmatched: 10. Germline CDR1 is LNHDA and CDR2 is SQIVND (reference sequence). CDR3 length: 16 residues. The DNA for the CDR3 is TGTGCCAGTAGTCTCGGGACAGGTAGACAGACAGATACGCAGTATTTT. It specifies CASSLGTGRQTDTQYF.

The chain joins TRBV7-3 to TRBJ2-3, with 7 nucleotides matching TRBD1. The CDR3 extends over 18 amino acids. V shed 4 bases and J 1 base; nucleotides not matched to a gene: 14. Per germline, CDR1 SGHTA and CDR2 FQGTGA. The CDR3 reads CASSSPAEGARGTDTQYF. The CDR3, as DNA: TGTGCCAGCAGCTCCCCCGCAGAGGGGGCGCGAGGCACAGATACGCAGTATTTT.

The chain recombines TRBV6-4 with TRBJ2-3; the match to TRBD2 covers 10 bases. Germline lookup yields CDR1 MRHNA and CDR2 SNTAGT. Trimming removed 9 bases from V and 1 base from J; junction bases left unmatched: 4. The CDR3 extends over 14 amino acids. CDR3 sequence reads: CASSLAGGTDTQYF. The CDR3, as DNA: TGTGCCAGTTCCCTAGCGGGAGGCACAGATACGCAGTATTTT.

V is TRBV6-5 and J is TRBJ2-7, with a possible D match to TRBD1 (6 bases). This CDR3 is 15 amino acids long. Deletions cut 6 bases from V and 1 base from J, with 16 bases between. Germline V lookup: CDR1 MNHEY, CDR2 SVGAGI. The CDR3 DNA is TGTGCCAGCAGGAAGGGTCCGACAGGTTCCTACGAGCAGTACTTC. This codes for CASRKGPTGSYEQYF.

This clone was recorded only once. This rearrangement joins TRBV19 to TRBJ2-2, with 7 nucleotides matching TRBD1. Germline V gene lookup returns CDR1 LNHDA and CDR2 SQIVND (reference sequence). The CDR3 loop spans 11 amino acids. The CDR3 nucleotides are TGTGGGACAGGAAACACCGGGGAGCTGTTTTTT. Translated, it gives CGTGNTGELFF.

The genes are TRBV11-3 and TRBJ2-3, with a possible D match to TRBD1 (6 bases). V was pared by 5 bases and J by 4 bases, with 16 bases between. The CDR3 is 15 residues long. Looked up from germline, CDR1 is SGHNT and CDR2 is YENEEA. The CDR3 DNA is TGTGCCAGCAGCCCCGTGGTGGGGGCCCCAGATACGCAGTATTTT. Its protein product is CASSPVVGAPDTQYF.

The chain carries TRBV7-8 and TRBJ1-2; 7 nucleotides line up with TRBD1. The V gene end was trimmed by 5 bases and the J gene end by 6 bases; junction bases not matched to a gene: 9. The CDR3 is 14 residues long. Germline V gives CDR1 SGHVS, CDR2 FQNEAQ. DNA for the CDR3: TGTGCCAGCAGCGTAGACAGGGAAAGGAATGGCTACACCTTC. It encodes CASSVDRERNGYTF.

This rearrangement joins TRBV10-1 to TRBJ1-2; weak D call: TRBD1 (6 bases). The V and J ends lost 9 bases and 8 bases respectively, with 10 bases between them. This CDR3 is built from 10 residues. Germline-derived CDR1 and CDR2 are WNHNN and SYGVQD (reference sequence). CDR3 DNA: TGCGCCAGTAAGGGGGTCGGCTACACCTTC. The encoded protein is CASKGVGYTF.

Here the CDR3 DNA reads TGTGCCAGCAGCACACTACTAGCGGGAGTCGGCCACGAGCAGTACTTC. Translation: CASSTLLAGVGHEQYF. The chain joins TRBV7-9 to TRBJ2-7; 11 bases line up with TRBD2. Germline V gene data show CDR1 as SEHNR and CDR2 as FQNEAQ (reference sequence). Trimming removed 5 bases from V and 5 bases from J; junction bases left unmatched: 11. The CDR3 consists of 16 residues.